Following are 25 T cell receptor beta chains from one sample sequenced in a study of control samples from healthy donors and cancer patients. Libraries were prepared by immunoSEQ multiplex PCR; TCRdb keeps only in-frame clonotypes and omits some of them. This table has about 190,000 clones, about 93% appearing once. Sequencing was done on a sample of blood. Source of these receptors: a man aged 18 to 30 in good health.

The chain joins TRBV10-3 to TRBJ2-5, with 7 bases matching TRBD1. CDR1 is ENHRY, CDR2 SYGVKD, per germline. This CDR3 is built from 13 residues. The junction had 1 base not matched to a gene; V was cut back by 4 bases and J by 2 bases. The CDR3 protein is CAISGGQQETQYF. Written as DNA, the CDR3 is TGTGCCATCAGTGGGGGACAGCAAGAGACCCAGTACTTC.

The chain employs TRBV18 and TRBJ1-1; 7 nucleotides agree with TRBD1. This CDR3 spans 14 amino acids. V dropped 3 bases and J dropped 3; count of bases not matched to a gene: 4. Per the germline V gene, CDR1 is KGHSH and CDR2 is LQKENI. Here the CDR3 reads CASSPPRGDTEAFF. The CDR3 DNA reads as TGTGCCAGCTCACCCCCCAGGGGGGACACTGAAGCTTTCTTT.

This rearrangement joins TRBV19 to TRBJ2-1; the match to TRBD1 covers 9 bases. This CDR3 is 15 amino acids long. After removal of 3 bases from V and 7 bases from J, the junction contained 7 bases not matched to a gene. Germline V CDR1 and CDR2: LNHDA, SQIVND (reference sequence). The CDR3 sequence is CASSIPGQGRNEQFF. The CDR3 nucleotides read TGTGCCAGTAGTATTCCGGGACAGGGTAGGAATGAGCAGTTCTTC.

The rearrangement uses TRBV6-5 and TRBJ1-1; TRBD1 might be the D (5 bases). V shed 5 bases and J shed 5 bases, with 12 bases lying between them. Per germline, CDR1 MNHEY and CDR2 SVGAGI. The CDR3 contains 13 residues. CDR3 amino acids: CASSPGTLTEAFF. The CDR3 region has the DNA TGTGCCAGCAGTCCCGGGACTCTGACTGAAGCTTTCTTT.

V usage is TRBV28 and J usage is TRBJ1-4; D unclear. Germline-derived CDR1 and CDR2 are MDHEN and SYDVKM. There are 15 residues in the CDR3. The V end lost 7 bases, the J end lost 0 bases, and 12 bases lay between the germline ends. CDR3 sequence (DNA): TGTGCCAGCACCACCATTGGGCCAACTAATGAAAAACTGTTTTTT. Its protein is CASTTIGPTNEKLFF.

The rearrangement uses TRBV6-6 and TRBJ1-3; D is unresolved. Trimming left V 0 bases short and J 0 bases short, with 9 bases between. The germline V gene has CDR1 MNHNY and CDR2 SVGAGI (reference sequence). This CDR3 has 16 amino acids. This CDR3 reads CASSYSSGISGNTIYF. In DNA, the CDR3 is TGTGCCAGCAGTTACTCGAGTGGGATCTCTGGAAACACCATATATTTT.

This clone was recorded once. V and J are TRBV6-5 and TRBJ1-1, with no clear D. CDR1 MNHEY and CDR2 SVGAGI come from the germline V gene. The CDR3 extends over 15 amino acids. V lost 2 bases and J lost 2, with 12 bases in between. In DNA form, the CDR3 reads TGTGCCAGCAGTTACGATGGGGTGGCCAACACTGAAGCTTTCTTT. The encoded protein is CASSYDGVANTEAFF.

J is TRBJ1-1 and V is TRBV21-1. TRBV21-1 is designated a pseudogene. The CDR3 totals 14 residues. This chain's CDR3 is CASSPSEGNTEAFF. The CDR3 DNA reads as TGTGCCAGCAGCCCCTCGGAAGGGAACACTGAAGCTTTCTTT.

This chain links TRBV5-6 with TRBJ1-1, with D tentatively TRBD1 (6 bases). The ends were cut back, 4 bases at V and 5 bases at J, with 21 bases in the middle. The CDR3 loop spans 16 amino acids. CDR1 SGHDT and CDR2 YYEEEE come from the germline V gene. CDR3 sequence: CASSPRGAGGRTEAFF. CDR3 DNA: TGTGCCAGCAGCCCTCGGGGGGCGGGGGGAAGAACTGAAGCTTTCTTT.

This chain links TRBV18 with TRBJ1-1; no reliable D call. Germline V gives CDR1 KGHSH, CDR2 LQKENI. V was trimmed by 5 bases and J by 1 base, leaving 11 bases between them. The CDR3 has 14 amino acids. The CDR3 DNA is TGTGCCAGCTCAAGGGCCGCCGGGAACACTGAAGCTTTCTTT. Its translation is CASSRAAGNTEAFF.

The rearrangement joins TRBV19 to TRBJ1-5; D possibly corresponds to TRBD1 (5 bases). Germline V gene data show CDR1 as LNHDA and CDR2 as SQIVND (reference sequence). The CDR3 totals 14 residues. Between the trimmed V and J ends, which lost 7 bases and 7 bases, there was a span of 17 bases. The CDR3 DNA is TGTGCCAGTACCCCAAAGCAGGGAGTCCAGCCCCAGCATTTT. Translation gives CASTPKQGVQPQHF.

The J gene is TRBJ1-2, the V gene TRBV18; D is undetermined. The CDR3 loop spans 15 amino acids. Trimming stripped 2 bases from V and 1 base from J, with 11 bases between. Per germline, CDR1 KGHSH and CDR2 LQKENI. The CDR3 DNA sequence: TGTGCCAGCTCACCAAACAACGCGATTAACTATGGCTACACCTTC. This codes for CASSPNNAINYGYTF.

V is TRBV12-3 or TRBV12-4 and J is TRBJ2-1; D remains ambiguous. Trimming pared 3 bases from V and 7 bases from J, leaving 10 bases between. The CDR3 has 13 amino acids. The CDR3 nucleotides are TGTGCCAGCAGTTTGTGGGTGTGGAATGAGCAGTTCTTC. Translation: CASSLWVWNEQFF.

V gene TRBV5-1 combines with J gene TRBJ2-2; TRBD2 is a possible D gene (7 bases). Trimming cost V 3 bases and J 3 bases, with 24 bases left between them. This CDR3 spans 19 amino acids. Per germline, CDR1 SGHRS and CDR2 YFSETQ. The CDR3 DNA reads as TGCGCCAGCAGCTCGATGGGAGGGAGCCCCGAGGGGGACACCGGGGAGCTGTTTTTT. Encoded protein: CASSSMGGSPEGDTGELFF.

The chain carries TRBV3-1 (or the pseudogene TRBV3-2) and TRBJ2-2; D is undetermined. This CDR3 region has 14 residues. Between the trimmed V and J ends, which lost 2 bases and 4 bases, there was a span of 8 bases. CDR1 and CDR2 (germline): LGHDT, YNNKEL (reference sequence). The CDR3 sequence: CASSQNRATGELFF. The CDR3 DNA is TGTGCCAGCAGCCAAAACCGAGCCACCGGGGAGCTGTTTTTT.

The J gene is TRBJ2-7, the V gene TRBV3-1 (or the pseudogene TRBV3-2); TRBD1 matches 7 bases. CDR1 and CDR2 from the germline V gene are LGHDT and YNNKEL (reference sequence). The ends lost 8 bases at V and 1 base at J; junction bases unmatched: 5. This CDR3 spans 13 amino acids. The CDR3 spells CASRSGGSYEQYF. The CDR3 coding sequence is TGTGCCAGCCGCTCAGGGGGTTCCTACGAGCAGTACTTC.

This chain joins TRBV2 and TRBJ1-1, with D perhaps matching TRBD1 (5 bases). V lost 3 bases and J 2 bases, leaving 10 bases between the germline ends. The CDR3 length is 14 residues. Looked up from germline, CDR1 is SNHLY and CDR2 is FYNNEI. The CDR3 reads CASSDGTGNTEAFF. CDR3 bases: TGTGCCAGCAGTGATGGGACGGGAAACACTGAAGCTTTCTTT.

This clone was picked up one time. The rearrangement uses TRBV6-1 and TRBJ1-6, with unresolved D. Germline V gene lookup returns CDR1 MNHNS and CDR2 SASEGT. Trimming stripped 3 bases from V and 10 bases from J, with 10 bases between. The CDR3 runs 13 residues. The CDR3 sequence is CASSEYSWSPLHF. The DNA for the CDR3 is TGTGCCAGCAGTGAGTATAGTTGGTCACCCCTCCACTTT.

The V call is TRBV30, the J call TRBJ2-2; the D gene is possibly TRBD1 (5 bases). The CDR3 runs 14 residues. Trimming took 2 bases from V and 1 from J, leaving 8 bases between them. Germline values: CDR1 GTSNPN, CDR2 SVGIG (reference sequence). CDR3 sequence reads: CAWSPQGNTGELFF. The CDR3 coding sequence is TGTGCCTGGAGTCCCCAGGGGAACACCGGGGAGCTGTTTTTT.

CDR3 amino acids: CASSLRALNEKLFF. In DNA, the CDR3 is TGCGCCAGCAGCTTGAGGGCCCTAAATGAAAAACTGTTTTTT. V and J are TRBV5-1 and TRBJ1-4; D is unresolved. Between the trimmed V and J ends, which lost 1 base and 5 bases, there was a span of 9 bases. Per the germline V gene, CDR1 is SGHRS and CDR2 is YFSETQ. The CDR3 is made up of 14 amino acids. The variable domain in full, completed from reference TRBV5-1 and TRBJ1-4, reads KAGVTQTPRYLIKTRGQQVTLSCSPISGHRSVSWYQQTPGQGLQFLFEYFSETQRNKGNFPGRFSGRQFSNSRSEMNVSTLELGDSALYLCASSLRALNEKLFFGSGTQLSVL.

This clone was seen more than once but under ten times. The rearrangement joins TRBV7-3 to TRBJ1-6; a possible D gene is TRBD1 (5 bases). The germline gives CDR1 SGHTA, CDR2 FQGTGA. CDR3 length: 13 residues. V was cut by 5 bases and J by 11 bases, with 13 bases left in between. The CDR3 protein is CASSMGPEAPLHF. CDR3 sequence (DNA): TGTGCCAGCAGCATGGGACCCGAGGCACCCCTCCACTTT.

The chain couples TRBV6-2 or TRBV6-3 to TRBJ2-3; TRBD2 agrees at 8 bases. The V gene's germline CDR1 is MNHEY and CDR2 SVGEGT. The CDR3 extends over 20 amino acids. V shed 2 bases and J 4 bases; nucleotides not matched to a gene: 20. The CDR3 loop is CASSYRHGGQRRGVADTQYF. The CDR3, as DNA: TGTGCCAGCAGTTACCGCCACGGGGGCCAGCGGCGGGGGGTGGCAGATACGCAGTATTTT.

The table lists this clone with a count of one. The sample carries other DNA sequences with the same CDR3. This chain joins TRBV7-2 and TRBJ1-5; D is unresolved. Germline assignment: CDR1 SGHTA and CDR2 FQGNSA. The CDR3 has 13 residues. The V gene lost 4 bases and the J gene lost 2 bases, with 6 bases spanning the gap. The CDR3 is CASSSAGNQPQHF. CDR3 DNA sequence: TGTGCCAGCAGCTCAGCAGGCAATCAGCCCCAGCATTTT.

The chain has TRBV6-1 and TRBJ1-4; D is undetermined. V gave up 1 base and J gave up 6 bases, with 9 bases separating them. Germline assignment: CDR1 MNHNS and CDR2 SASEGT. CDR3 size: 14 residues. CDR3: CASSEGGVDEKLFF. CDR3 sequence (DNA): TGTGCCAGCAGTGAAGGGGGAGTGGATGAAAAACTGTTTTTT.

V and J are TRBV5-3 and TRBJ2-1, with 9 positions matching TRBD1. TRBV5-3 is noted as an ORF with a role that remains uncertain. Trimming at V came to 4 bases and at J to 9 bases, leaving 14 bases not matched to a gene. The CDR3 is 16 residues long. In DNA, the CDR3 is TGTGCCAGAAGCCCACGAGGGACAGGGATTGATAGTGAGCAGTTCTTC. Its translation: CARSPRGTGIDSEQFF.